This TCR beta chain was documented in a study of blood T cell repertoires in COVID-19. On the study more broadly: Sample material is recorded as cDNA or gDNA derived from T cells, B-cell-depleted T cells, or PBMCs.

CDR1 is MGHRA and CDR2 is YSYEKL in the germline V gene. The CDR3 has 12 amino acids. The V and J ends lost 3 bases and 10 bases respectively, with 10 bases between them. Original data processing: Researchers report that nucleated cell counts were estimated from reference gene primer amplification. Libraries were prepared by immunoSEQ multiplex PCR; TCRdb keeps only in-frame clonotypes and omits some of them. V and J calls plus clone size are reproduced from that table; the DNA served to infer D and trimming. The repertoire consists of approximately 300,000 clones, with nearly 90% occurring once and the leading ten covering approximately 4%.

The sequence derives from a woman between 18 and 29 years old with acute COVID-19. The sequenced sample consisted of PBMCs or T cells enriched from blood (not recorded which). The genes are TRBV4-1 and TRBJ2-1; no reliable D call. CDR3 in amino acids: CASSHSYSEQFF. The CDR3 DNA is TGCGCCAGCAGCCACTCCTATTCCGAGCAGTTCTTC.